One TCR beta chain is described in this entry. This table comes from immunoSEQ multiplex PCR, and its TCRdb copy is limited to in-frame clones, with some not included. This table holds 65,000 or so clones, 80% to 95% found once. These data are taken from a study of OX40 agonist ivuxolimab in advanced cancers. Looking at the study overall: Age averaged around 60 years (range about 23 to 85), and 70% to 85% were male.

Trimming pared 4 bases from V and 3 bases from J, leaving 16 bases between. This CDR3 has 16 amino acids. CDR1 is MNHEY, CDR2 SMNVEV, per germline (reference sequence). The specimen was CD4+ or CD8+ T cells sorted from blood, collected in a trial of the OX40 agonist ivuxolimab. V and J are TRBV27 and TRBJ1-5, with D perhaps matching TRBD1 (6 bases). The TCR was taken from an adult with an advanced solid tumor such as melanoma, head and neck, liver or kidney cancer. The CDR3 region is CASSWRDPGVNQPQHF. CDR3 coding DNA: TGTGCCAGCAGTTGGCGGGATCCAGGGGTCAATCAGCCCCAGCATTTT.